This entry is about one TCR beta chain. This record comes from a study of OX40 agonist ivuxolimab in advanced cancers. Using immunoSEQ multiplex PCR, the repertoire was profiled, and TCRdb retains in-frame clones only, with some absent. The table records 65,000 to 80,000 clones, more than 70% of them present only once. The germline V gene encodes CDR1 SGHTA and CDR2 FQGNSA. J gave up 3 bases and V 0 bases, and 3 bases lay outside the gene matches. The CDR3 is 15 residues long. Patients who had autoimmune disease history or got systemic immunosuppression were left out. The clonotype originates from an adult with an advanced solid tumor such as melanoma, head and neck, liver or kidney cancer. V usage is TRBV7-2 and J usage is TRBJ2-7, with 9 bases that match TRBD1. This material consisted of CD4+ or CD8+ T cells sorted from blood, taken in a trial of the OX40 agonist ivuxolimab. The CDR3 DNA reads as TGTGCCAGCAGCTTAGCGGGACAGGGACTCTACGAGCAGTACTTC. Translation gives CASSLAGQGLYEQYF. The whole variable domain, remainder taken from reference TRBV7-2 and TRBJ2-7, is GAGVSQSPSNKVTEKGKDVELRCDPISGHTALYWYRQSLGQGLEFLIYFQGNSAPDKSGLPSDRFSAERTGGSVSTLTIQRTQQEDSAVYLCASSLAGQGLYEQYFGPGTRLTVT.